Shown below are 19 T cell receptor beta chains from a single sample sequenced in a study of beta chain features in type 1 diabetes. Every isolated RNA sample was fully reverse transcribed, so sequencing captured expressed TCRB transcripts. The method was immunoSEQ multiplex PCR; TCRdb's version includes in-frame clones alone and lacks a portion of them. The table records 38,000 or so clones, 64% of them present only once. The sequencing sample was made of Tregs from blood. These receptor sequences come from a woman aged 25 to 39 in good health.

This clone was seen a single time. V gene TRBV2 combines with J gene TRBJ1-4; 7 nucleotides line up with TRBD1. Germline V gives CDR1 SNHLY, CDR2 FYNNEI. J gave up 8 bases and V 8 bases, and 5 bases lay outside the gene matches. CDR3 length: 12 amino acids. The CDR3 loop reads CASHRGEEKLFF. CDR3 coding DNA: TGTGCCAGCCACAGGGGTGAAGAAAAACTGTTTTTT.

The table lists this clone with a few counts. The chain carries TRBV29-1 and TRBJ2-1; 12 positions match TRBD2. CDR3 length equals 15 residues. Trimming took 7 bases from V and 4 from J; bases not matched to a gene: 8. The germline V gene has CDR1 SQVTM and CDR2 ANQGSEA. CDR3 sequence reads: CSAAGLAGGYNEQFF. For the CDR3, the DNA is TGCAGCGCCGCGGGGCTAGCGGGAGGGTACAATGAGCAGTTCTTC.

The J gene is TRBJ2-1, the V gene TRBV18; TRBD2 matches 9 bases. Germline trimming cut 3 bases from V and 5 bases from J; bases unmatched to any gene: 8. The CDR3 is 16 amino acids. The germline gives CDR1 KGHSH, CDR2 LQKENI. Here the CDR3 DNA reads TGTGCCAGCTCACCCCCTGGCGCGGGAGGGGACAATGAGCAGTTCTTC. Amino acid sequence: CASSPPGAGGDNEQFF.

The J gene is TRBJ2-1, the V gene TRBV27; TRBD2 aligns across 8 bases. J gave up 2 bases and V 4 bases, and 4 bases lay outside the gene matches. Germline CDR1 and CDR2: MNHEY and SMNVEV (reference sequence). The CDR3 sequence is 15 residues long. The CDR3: CASSYYSGTYNEQFF. The CDR3 DNA sequence: TGTGCCAGCAGTTACTATAGCGGGACCTACAATGAGCAGTTCTTC.

This chain connects TRBV4-3 to TRBJ2-1; no clear D gene. This CDR3 region has 14 residues. Germline values: CDR1 LGHNA, CDR2 YSLEER. V was pared by 1 base and J by 7 bases, with 11 bases between. The CDR3 DNA sequence: TGCGCCAGCAGCCAAGTGTGGCCCAGAAATGAGCAGTTCTTC. Translation: CASSQVWPRNEQFF.

The V and J genes are TRBV15 and TRBJ2-5; TRBD2 aligns across 10 bases. The CDR3 sequence is 15 residues long. In germline, CDR1 is LNHNV, CDR2 YYDKDF (reference sequence). Germline trimming cut 6 bases from V and 5 bases from J; bases unmatched to any gene: 9. The CDR3 DNA is TGTGCCACCAGTAGGTCTAGCGGGAGATGGGAGACCCAGTACTTC. Encoded protein: CATSRSSGRWETQYF.

This clone has just one count. The J gene is TRBJ1-2, the V gene TRBV5-1; 7 bases fit TRBD1. V lost 0 bases to trimming and J lost 2 bases; unmatched junction nucleotides: 4. Germline V CDR1 and CDR2: SGHRS, YFSETQ. CDR3 length equals 15 residues. The CDR3, as DNA: TGCGCCAGCAGCTTGGAGGGACAGTTCAACTATGGCTACACCTTC. Amino acids: CASSLEGQFNYGYTF.

The rearrangement links TRBV7-9 to TRBJ2-5, with 8 bases that match TRBD1. V dropped 5 bases and J dropped 1; count of bases not matched to a gene: 6. CDR3 length: 15 residues. CDR1 is SEHNR, CDR2 FQNEAQ, per germline (reference sequence). CDR3 region: CASSQGRGPQETQYF. CDR3 sequence (DNA): TGTGCCAGCAGCCAGGGCAGGGGGCCCCAAGAGACCCAGTACTTC.

The V gene is TRBV7-9, the J gene TRBJ2-1, with 12 bases aligning to TRBD2. Germline lookup yields CDR1 SEHNR and CDR2 FQNEAQ (reference sequence). J gave up 6 bases and V 3 bases, and 3 bases lay outside the gene matches. This CDR3 contains 15 residues. CDR3 bases: TGTGCCAGCAGCTTCTCTAGCGGGAGGGCCAATGAGCAGTTCTTC. Protein: CASSFSSGRANEQFF.

The chain carries TRBV28 and TRBJ2-7; TRBD1 might be the D (6 bases). Looked up from germline, CDR1 is MDHEN and CDR2 is SYDVKM. This CDR3 has 14 amino acids. Trimming took off 6 bases at V and 2 bases at J, with 14 bases between the two ends. In nucleotides, the CDR3 is TGTGCCAGCAGACCGGGACACCCCACCTACGAGCAGTACTTC. Encoded protein: CASRPGHPTYEQYF. The complete variable domain, with remaining parts taken from reference TRBV28 and TRBJ2-7, reads DVKVTQSSRYLVKRTGEKVFLECVQDMDHENMFWYRQDPGLGLRLIYFSYDVKMKEKGDIPEGYSVSREKKERFSLILESASTNQTSMYLCASRPGHPTYEQYFGPGTRLTVT.

J is TRBJ2-6 and V is TRBV28; 8 bases are shared with TRBD2. The CDR3 has 18 residues. V trimming: 6 bases; J trimming: 2 bases; junction bases outside the gene matches: 12. Germline CDR1 reads MDHEN; CDR2 reads SYDVKM. The CDR3, as DNA: TGTGCCAGCAGCGGCCGGGGGACTAGGAGAACTGGGGCCAACGTCCTGACTTTC. Its protein is CASSGRGTRRTGANVLTF.

This clone was recorded only once. The gene calls are TRBV7-9 and TRBJ2-2; weak D call: TRBD1 (6 bases). CDR3 length: 16 residues. Trimming shortened V by 6 bases and J by 0 bases, and 14 bases separated the two germline ends. Germline values: CDR1 SEHNR, CDR2 FQNEAQ (reference sequence). The CDR3 nucleotides read TGTGCCAGCAGGTATAAGGGACAAACGAACACCGGGGAGCTGTTTTTT. Translating gives CASRYKGQTNTGELFF.

The chain couples TRBV6-5 to TRBJ2-4; 8 nucleotides align to TRBD1. The V gene end was trimmed by 6 bases and the J gene end by 6 bases; junction bases not matched to a gene: 7. CDR3 size: 14 residues. Germline assignment: CDR1 MNHEY and CDR2 SVGAGI. CDR3 sequence reads: CASRPGTGLNIQYF. Here the CDR3 DNA reads TGTGCCAGCAGACCCGGGACAGGCCTAAACATTCAGTACTTC.

This clone was counted between two and nine times. The J gene is TRBJ2-7, the V gene TRBV7-2; 7 bases match TRBD1. The CDR3 is 14 residues long. V trimming: 5 bases; J trimming: 2 bases; junction bases outside the gene matches: 6. Germline V gives CDR1 SGHTA, CDR2 FQGNSA. CDR3 bases: TGTGCCAGCAGCCCCTGGACAGGTGCCTACGAGCAGTACTTC. Translated, it gives CASSPWTGAYEQYF.

The CDR3 protein is CARLREREGHDNEQFF. CDR3 DNA sequence: TGCGCCAGGCTTCGAGAGCGGGAGGGCCATGACAATGAGCAGTTCTTC. The V and J genes are TRBV5-1 and TRBJ2-1; 10 positions agree with TRBD2. This CDR3 is built from 16 residues. After removal of 8 bases from V and 5 bases from J, the junction contained 13 bases not matched to a gene. Germline V lookup: CDR1 SGHRS, CDR2 YFSETQ.

The rearrangement joins TRBV25-1 to TRBJ1-4, with 10 bases identical to TRBD1. Trimming removed 6 bases from V and 2 bases from J; junction bases left unmatched: 3. Germline CDR1 and CDR2: MGHDK and SYGVNS. The CDR3 sequence is 15 residues long. The CDR3 DNA sequence: TGTGCCAGCAGACTGACAGGGGGCACTAATGAAAAACTGTTTTTT. Protein: CASRLTGGTNEKLFF.

The V call is TRBV7-3, the J call TRBJ1-1, with a possible D match to TRBD1 (6 bases). The V end lost 5 bases, the J end lost 1 base, and 17 bases lay between the germline ends. The CDR3 runs 16 residues. CDR1 and CDR2 from the germline V gene are SGHTA and FQGTGA. As DNA, the CDR3 is TGTGCCAGCAGCCTCCGGGGCAGGGGCCCGAACACTGAAGCTTTCTTT. Protein: CASSLRGRGPNTEAFF. Looking up the rest from reference TRBV7-3 and TRBJ1-1 gives the full variable domain: GAGVSQTPSNKVTEKGKYVELRCDPISGHTALYWYRQSLGQGPEFLIYFQGTGAADDSGLPNDRFFAVRPEGSVSTLKIQRTERGDSAVYLCASSLRGRGPNTEAFFGQGTRLTVV.

This clone was recorded only once. The chain couples TRBV19 to TRBJ2-5, with 12 bases fitting TRBD2. CDR3 length: 17 residues. The germline V gene has CDR1 LNHDA and CDR2 SQIVND (reference sequence). The junction had 12 bases not matched to a gene; V was cut back by 4 bases and J by 6 bases. This chain's CDR3 is CASSTTVLAGGFKTQYF. For the CDR3, the DNA is TGTGCCAGTAGTACGACGGTTCTAGCGGGAGGGTTTAAGACCCAGTACTTC.

The V gene is TRBV6-1, the J gene TRBJ1-1; 8 bases match TRBD1. V lost 2 bases, J lost 4 bases, and 9 bases stayed unmatched. The germline V gene encodes CDR1 MNHNS and CDR2 SASEGT. This CDR3 has 16 amino acids. In DNA, the CDR3 is TGTGCCAGCAGTGAATGGCCAGGGGGCCGGAGCACTGAAGCTTTCTTT. The encoded protein is CASSEWPGGRSTEAFF.